The 2 T cell receptor beta chains reported below all come from one sample, sequenced in a study of T cell responses to AZD1222 COVID-19 vaccine. Measured with immunoSEQ multiplex PCR; TCRdb has only the in-frame clones, and not every one. The sample has some 140,000 clones, under 95% seen once. Here the sequenced sample was peripheral blood, taken on day 0 of AZD1222 vaccination. All receptors come from an adult in good health.

The chain uses TRBV4-1 and TRBJ2-7, with TRBD1 matching 10 bases. J was trimmed by 4 bases and V by 3 bases; bases with no gene match: 3. The length of the CDR3 is 14 residues. Germline loops: CDR1 MGHRA, CDR2 YSYEKL. Here the CDR3 reads CASSQWDRGYEQYF. CDR3 sequence (DNA): TGCGCCAGCAGCCAGTGGGACAGGGGTTACGAGCAGTACTTC.

This clone was found once. The CDR3 spells CASSFLHEQYF. CDR3 in DNA: TGTGCCAGCAGTTTTCTCCACGAGCAGTACTTC. The chain uses TRBV27 and TRBJ2-7; D remains ambiguous. The CDR3 is made up of 11 amino acids. The V end was cut by 3 bases, the J end by 5 bases, with 5 bases between. From germline, CDR1 is MNHEY and CDR2 SMNVEV (reference sequence).